This record looks at one T cell receptor (beta chain) sequence and its context. Its specificity is unknown. Primers: 60 Vbeta forward and 13 Jbeta reverse. The assay was immunoSEQ multiplex PCR, and TCRdb's table has in-frame clones only and misses some. The sample has 60,000 or so clones. Looked up from germline, CDR1 is LNHNV and CDR2 is YYDKDF (reference sequence). With 0 bases removed from V and 3 bases from J, the gap between germline ends came to 14 bases. The CDR3 contains 16 residues. This sample was included in a study of cytomegalovirus exposure and HLA in healthy donors. Turning to the study itself: Earlier, 100 million to 120 million unique TCR beta sequences were recovered from approximately 180 million T cells by an analysis. Findings and limits, study-wide: Most subjects' HLA-A and HLA-B alleles were reportedly predicted from TCR beta sequences. In a later analysis, an Asian-associated ancestry cluster reportedly showed fewer N-insertions than the approximately 670-donor mean. The study assumed roughly uniform donor sequencing depth for presence/absence analyses.

The V gene is TRBV15, the J gene TRBJ1-1, with D possibly being TRBD1 (6 bases). Sequencing was carried out using PBMCs. This TCR derives from a woman under 30 in good health and CMV-seronegative. CDR3 protein: CATSRDRYRAYTEAFF. The DNA of the CDR3 is TGTGCCACCAGCAGAGATCGATACAGGGCGTACACTGAAGCTTTCTTT.